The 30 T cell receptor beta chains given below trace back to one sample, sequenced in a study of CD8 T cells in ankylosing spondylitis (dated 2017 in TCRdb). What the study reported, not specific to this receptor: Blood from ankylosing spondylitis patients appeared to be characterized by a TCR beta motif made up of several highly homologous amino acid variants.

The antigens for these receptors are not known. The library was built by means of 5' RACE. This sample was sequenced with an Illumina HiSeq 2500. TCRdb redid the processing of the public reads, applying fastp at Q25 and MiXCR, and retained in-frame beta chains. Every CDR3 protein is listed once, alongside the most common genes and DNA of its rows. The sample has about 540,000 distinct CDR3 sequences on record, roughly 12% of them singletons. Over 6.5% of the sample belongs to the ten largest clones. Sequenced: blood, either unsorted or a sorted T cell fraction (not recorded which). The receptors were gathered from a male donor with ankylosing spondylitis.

The DNA for the CDR3 is TGCAGTGCCCCCGCCCCGGGACAGGTTAATTCACCCCTCCACTTT. Translation: CSAPAPGQVNSPLHF. The V and J genes are TRBV20-1 and TRBJ1-6; TRBD1 matches 8 bases. This CDR3 contains 15 residues. The germline V gene has CDR1 DFQATT and CDR2 SNEGSKA (reference sequence). The ends lost 6 bases at V and 6 bases at J; junction bases unmatched: 10.

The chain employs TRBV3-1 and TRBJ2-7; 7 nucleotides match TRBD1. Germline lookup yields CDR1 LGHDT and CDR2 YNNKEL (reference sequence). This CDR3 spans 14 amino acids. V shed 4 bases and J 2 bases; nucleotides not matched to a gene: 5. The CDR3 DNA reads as TGTGCCAGCAGCCGAGACAGGGCCACCTACGAGCAGTACTTC. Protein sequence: CASSRDRATYEQYF.

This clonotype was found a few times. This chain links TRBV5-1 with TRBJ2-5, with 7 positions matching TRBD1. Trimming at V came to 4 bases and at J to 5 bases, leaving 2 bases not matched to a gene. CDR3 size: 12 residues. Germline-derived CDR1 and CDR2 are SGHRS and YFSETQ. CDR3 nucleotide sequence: TGCGCCAGCAGCATGACAGGGGAGACCCAGTACTTC. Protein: CASSMTGETQYF.

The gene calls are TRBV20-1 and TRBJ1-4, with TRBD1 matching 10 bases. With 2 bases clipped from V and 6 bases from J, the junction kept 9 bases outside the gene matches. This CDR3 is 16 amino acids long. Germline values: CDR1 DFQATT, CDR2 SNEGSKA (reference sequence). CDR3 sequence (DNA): TGCAGTGCTAGACCTAGTACGGGACAGGGGTATGAAAAACTGTTTTTT. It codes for CSARPSTGQGYEKLFF.

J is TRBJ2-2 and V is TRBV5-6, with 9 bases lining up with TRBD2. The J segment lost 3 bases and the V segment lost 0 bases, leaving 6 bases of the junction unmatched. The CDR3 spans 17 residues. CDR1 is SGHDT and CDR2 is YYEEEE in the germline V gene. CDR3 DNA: TGTGCCAGCAGCTTGGCTTTTCGACTAGCGGACACCGGGGAGCTGTTTTTT. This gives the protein CASSLAFRLADTGELFF.

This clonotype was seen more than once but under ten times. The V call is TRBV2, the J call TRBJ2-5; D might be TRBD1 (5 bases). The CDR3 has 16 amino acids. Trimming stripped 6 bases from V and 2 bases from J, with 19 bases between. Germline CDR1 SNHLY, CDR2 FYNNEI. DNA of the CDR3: TGTGCCAGCAGGACAACAGGTTCCACACTACAAGAGACCCAGTACTTC. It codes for CASRTTGSTLQETQYF. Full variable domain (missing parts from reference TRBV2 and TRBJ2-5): EPEVTQTPSHQVTQMGQEVILRCVPISNHLYFYWYRQILGQKVEFLVSFYNNEISEKSEIFDDQFSVERPDGSNFTLKIRSTKLEDSAMYFCASRTTGSTLQETQYFGPGTRLLVL.

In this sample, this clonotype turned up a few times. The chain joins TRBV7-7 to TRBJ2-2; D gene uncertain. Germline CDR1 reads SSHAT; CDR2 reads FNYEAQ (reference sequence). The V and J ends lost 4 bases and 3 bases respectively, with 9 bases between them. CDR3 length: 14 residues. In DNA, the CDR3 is TGTGCCAGCAGCTCTAGGACCCACACCGGGGAGCTGTTTTTT. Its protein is CASSSRTHTGELFF.

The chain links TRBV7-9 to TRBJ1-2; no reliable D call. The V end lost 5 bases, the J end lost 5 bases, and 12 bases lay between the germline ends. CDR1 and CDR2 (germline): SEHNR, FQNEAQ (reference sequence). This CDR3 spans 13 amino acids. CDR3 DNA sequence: TGTGCCAGCAGCGACGACACCTGGTATGGCTACACCTTC. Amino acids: CASSDDTWYGYTF.

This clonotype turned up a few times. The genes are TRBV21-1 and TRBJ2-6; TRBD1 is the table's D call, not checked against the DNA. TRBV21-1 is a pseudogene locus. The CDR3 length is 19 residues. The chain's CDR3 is CASSKGGPGNSPGANVLTF. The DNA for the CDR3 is TGTGCCAGCAGCAAAGGGGGTCCGGGGAATTCTCCTGGGGCCAACGTCCTGACTTTC.

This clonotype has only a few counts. CDR3 amino acids: CASSGEINYDTQYF. Here the CDR3 DNA reads TGTGCCAGCAGCGGAGAGATCAATTACGATACGCAGTATTTT. The chain recombines TRBV3-1 with TRBJ2-3; D not resolved. The CDR3 loop spans 14 amino acids. Germline V gives CDR1 LGHDT, CDR2 YNNKEL (reference sequence). Trimming took 5 bases from V and 6 from J, leaving 15 bases between them.

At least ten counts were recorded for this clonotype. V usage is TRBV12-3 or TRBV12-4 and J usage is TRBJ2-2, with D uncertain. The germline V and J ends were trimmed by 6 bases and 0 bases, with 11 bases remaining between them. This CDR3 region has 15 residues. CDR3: CASSYGRPNTGELFF. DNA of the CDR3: TGTGCCAGCAGCTACGGACGGCCGAACACCGGGGAGCTGTTTTTT.

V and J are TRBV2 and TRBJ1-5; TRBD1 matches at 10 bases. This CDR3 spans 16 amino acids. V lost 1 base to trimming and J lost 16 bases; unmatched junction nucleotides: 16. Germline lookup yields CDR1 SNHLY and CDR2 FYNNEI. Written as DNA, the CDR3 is TGTGCCAGCAGTGAAGGGACAGGGGGTCCCTTCGGGATTGGACATTTT. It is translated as CASSEGTGGPFGIGHF.

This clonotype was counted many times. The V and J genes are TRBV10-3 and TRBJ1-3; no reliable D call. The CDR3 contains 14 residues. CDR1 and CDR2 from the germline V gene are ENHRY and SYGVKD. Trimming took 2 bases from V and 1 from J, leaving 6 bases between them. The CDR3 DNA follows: TGTGCCATCAGTGAGGCGGTTTCTGGAAACACCATATATTTT. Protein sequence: CAISEAVSGNTIYF.

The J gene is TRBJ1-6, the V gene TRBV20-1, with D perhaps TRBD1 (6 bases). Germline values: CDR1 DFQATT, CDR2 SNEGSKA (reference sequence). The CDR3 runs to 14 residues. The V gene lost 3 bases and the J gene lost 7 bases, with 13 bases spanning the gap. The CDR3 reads CSASRQVSNSPLHF. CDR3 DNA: TGCAGTGCTAGTAGACAGGTCTCAAATTCACCCCTCCACTTT.

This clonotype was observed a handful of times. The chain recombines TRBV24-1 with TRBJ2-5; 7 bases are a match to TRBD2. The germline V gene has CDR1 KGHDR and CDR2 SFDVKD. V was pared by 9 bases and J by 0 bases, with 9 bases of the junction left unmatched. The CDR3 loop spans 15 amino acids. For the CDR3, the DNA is TGTGCCACCCGCGCCAGGGAGGGCTACCAAGAGACCCAGTACTTC. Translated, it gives CATRAREGYQETQYF.

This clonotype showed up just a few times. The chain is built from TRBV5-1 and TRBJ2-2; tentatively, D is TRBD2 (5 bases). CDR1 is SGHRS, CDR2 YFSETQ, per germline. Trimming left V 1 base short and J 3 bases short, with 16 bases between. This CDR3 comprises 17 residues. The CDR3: CASSLHIASADTGELFF. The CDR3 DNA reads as TGCGCCAGCAGCTTGCACATCGCGTCAGCGGACACCGGGGAGCTGTTTTTT.

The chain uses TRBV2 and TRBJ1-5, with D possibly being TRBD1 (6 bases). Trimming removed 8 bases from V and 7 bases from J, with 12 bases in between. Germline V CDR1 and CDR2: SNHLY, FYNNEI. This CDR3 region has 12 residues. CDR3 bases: TGTGCCAGCCACAGGGTCGGGCAGCCCCAGCATTTT. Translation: CASHRVGQPQHF.

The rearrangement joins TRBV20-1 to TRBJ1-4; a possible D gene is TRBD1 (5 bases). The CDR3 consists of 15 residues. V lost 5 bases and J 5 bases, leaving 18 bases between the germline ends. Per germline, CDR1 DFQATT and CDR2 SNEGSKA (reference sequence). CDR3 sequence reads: CSAPPRQNGNEKLFF. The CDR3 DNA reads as TGCAGTGCTCCCCCTCGACAGAATGGAAATGAAAAACTGTTTTTT.

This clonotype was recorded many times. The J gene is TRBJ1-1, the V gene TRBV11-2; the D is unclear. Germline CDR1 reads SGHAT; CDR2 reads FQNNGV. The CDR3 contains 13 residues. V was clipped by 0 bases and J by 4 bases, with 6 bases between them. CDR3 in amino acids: CASSLDWGTEAFF. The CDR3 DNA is TGTGCCAGCAGCTTAGACTGGGGCACTGAAGCTTTCTTT.

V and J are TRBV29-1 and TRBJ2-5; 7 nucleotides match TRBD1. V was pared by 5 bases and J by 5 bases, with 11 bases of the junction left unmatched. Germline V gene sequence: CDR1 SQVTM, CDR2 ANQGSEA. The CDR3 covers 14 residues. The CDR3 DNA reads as TGCAGCGTTAGCCGGGACAGTATCGGGGAGACCCAGTACTTC. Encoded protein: CSVSRDSIGETQYF.

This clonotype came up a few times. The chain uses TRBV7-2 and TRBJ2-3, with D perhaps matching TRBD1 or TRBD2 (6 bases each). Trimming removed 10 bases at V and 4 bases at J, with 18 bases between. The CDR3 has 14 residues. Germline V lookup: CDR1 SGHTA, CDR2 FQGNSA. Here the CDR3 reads CATQVGGGADTQYF. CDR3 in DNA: TGTGCCACCCAAGTGGGGGGCGGCGCAGATACGCAGTATTTT.

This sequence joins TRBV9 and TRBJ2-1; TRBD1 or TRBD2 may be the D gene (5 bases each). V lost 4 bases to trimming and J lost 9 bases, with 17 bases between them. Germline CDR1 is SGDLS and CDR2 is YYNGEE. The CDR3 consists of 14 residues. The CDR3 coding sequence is TGTGCCAGCAGCCCACTGCTGTGGGGGAGTGAGCAGTTCTTC. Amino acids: CASSPLLWGSEQFF. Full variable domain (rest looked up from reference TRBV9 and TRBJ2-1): DSGVTQTPKHLITATGQRVTLRCSPRSGDLSVYWYQQSLDQGLQFLIQYYNGEERAKGNILERFSAQQFPDLHSELNLSSLELGDSALYFCASSPLLWGSEQFFGPGTRLTVL.

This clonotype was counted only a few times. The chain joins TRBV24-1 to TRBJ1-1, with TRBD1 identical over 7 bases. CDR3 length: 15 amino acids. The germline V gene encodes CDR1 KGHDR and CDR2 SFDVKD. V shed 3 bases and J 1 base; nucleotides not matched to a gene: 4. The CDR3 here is CATSDSRQGNTEAFF. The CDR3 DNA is TGTGCCACCAGTGATAGCCGACAGGGGAACACTGAAGCTTTCTTT.

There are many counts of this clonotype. The CDR3 sequence is CSARDQGAATNEKLFF. The CDR3 nucleotides read TGCAGTGCTAGAGATCAGGGGGCTGCAACTAATGAAAAACTGTTTTTT. The V gene is TRBV20-1, the J gene TRBJ1-4; 8 bases agree with TRBD1. CDR1 and CDR2 (germline): DFQATT, SNEGSKA (reference sequence). The CDR3 loop spans 16 amino acids. The V gene end was trimmed by 0 bases and the J gene end by 0 bases; junction bases not matched to a gene: 3.

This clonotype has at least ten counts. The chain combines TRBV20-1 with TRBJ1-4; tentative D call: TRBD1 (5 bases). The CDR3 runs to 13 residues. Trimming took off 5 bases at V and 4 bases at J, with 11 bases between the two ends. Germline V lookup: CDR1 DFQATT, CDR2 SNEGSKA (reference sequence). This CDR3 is CSASRGNNEKLFF. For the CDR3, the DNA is TGCAGTGCTTCCCGGGGCAATAATGAAAAACTGTTTTTT.

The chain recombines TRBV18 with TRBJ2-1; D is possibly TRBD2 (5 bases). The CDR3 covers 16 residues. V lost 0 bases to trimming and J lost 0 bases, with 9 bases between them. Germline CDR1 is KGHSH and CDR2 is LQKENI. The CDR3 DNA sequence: TGTGCCAGCTCACCACCAATAGCGAGCTCCTACAATGAGCAGTTCTTC. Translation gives CASSPPIASSYNEQFF.

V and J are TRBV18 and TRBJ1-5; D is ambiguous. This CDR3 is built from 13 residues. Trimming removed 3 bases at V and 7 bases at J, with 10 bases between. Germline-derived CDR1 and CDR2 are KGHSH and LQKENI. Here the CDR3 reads CASSPEQDQPQHF. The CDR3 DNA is TGTGCCAGCTCACCGGAGCAAGACCAGCCCCAGCATTTT.

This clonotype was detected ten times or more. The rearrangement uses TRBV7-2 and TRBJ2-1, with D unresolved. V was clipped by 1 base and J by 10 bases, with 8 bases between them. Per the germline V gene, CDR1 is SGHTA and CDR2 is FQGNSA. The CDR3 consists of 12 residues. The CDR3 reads CASSLVRREQFF. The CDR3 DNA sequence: TGTGCCAGCAGCTTAGTAAGGCGCGAGCAGTTCTTC.

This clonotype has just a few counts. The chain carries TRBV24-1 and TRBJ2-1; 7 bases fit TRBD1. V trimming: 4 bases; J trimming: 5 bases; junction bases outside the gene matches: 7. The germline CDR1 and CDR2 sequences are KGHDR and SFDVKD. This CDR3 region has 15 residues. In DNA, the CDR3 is TGTGCCACCAGTGACCCGGGACAGACAAACAATGAGCAGTTCTTC. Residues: CATSDPGQTNNEQFF.

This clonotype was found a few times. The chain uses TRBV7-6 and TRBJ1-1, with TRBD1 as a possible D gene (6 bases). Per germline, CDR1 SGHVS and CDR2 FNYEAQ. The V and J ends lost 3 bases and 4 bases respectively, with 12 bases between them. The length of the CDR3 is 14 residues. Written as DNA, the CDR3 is TGTGCCAGCAGCTTCACAGGGATGGCCACTGAAGCTTTCTTT. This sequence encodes CASSFTGMATEAFF.